What follows are 22 T cell receptor beta chains derived from one specimen sequenced in a study of spatial heterogeneity in lung cancer. A single record per CDR3 protein comes from TCRdb applying MiXCR to the 5' RACE reads. The table lists around 13,000 distinct CDR3 sequences, roughly 15% of them singletons. This sample's time point: sample taken at primary tumor resection. No cell sorting; template was whole RNA from tumor, lung tissue or PBMC. The sequencing used PBMCs, collected at surgery. All receptors derive from a male donor with early-stage non-small cell lung cancer.

The chain is built from TRBV11-2 and TRBJ2-4, with D perhaps TRBD2 (6 bases). Trimming took 6 bases from V and 8 from J, leaving 11 bases between them. There are 12 residues in the CDR3. Per the germline V gene, CDR1 is SGHAT and CDR2 is FQNNGV. CDR3 sequence reads: CASREWEDIQYF. The CDR3 DNA sequence: TGTGCCAGCAGGGAATGGGAGGACATTCAGTACTTC. Combining the CDR3 with reference TRBV11-2 and TRBJ2-4 gives the whole variable domain EAGVAQSPRYKIIEKRQSVAFWCNPISGHATLYWYQQILGQGPKLLIQFQNNGVVDDSQLPKDRFSAERLKGVDSTLKIQPAKLEDSAVYLCASREWEDIQYFGAGTRLSVL.

The chain couples TRBV20-1 to TRBJ2-7, with 13 bases identical to TRBD2. CDR3 length: 15 residues. Germline values: CDR1 DFQATT, CDR2 SNEGSKA (reference sequence). With 5 bases clipped from V and 5 bases from J, the junction kept 9 bases outside the gene matches. In nucleotides, the CDR3 is TGCAGTGCTCAGTCCGGGACTAGCGGGGAAAACGAGCAGTACTTC. It encodes CSAQSGTSGENEQYF.

This clonotype occurred many times. This chain joins TRBV2 and TRBJ2-3; possible D gene TRBD2, 5 bases. The V and J ends lost 7 bases and 3 bases respectively, with 14 bases between them. The CDR3 contains 14 residues. Germline values: CDR1 SNHLY, CDR2 FYNNEI. The CDR3 loop reads CASKEDDSTDTQYF. For the CDR3, the DNA is TGTGCCAGCAAGGAGGATGATTCTACAGATACGCAGTATTTT.

This clonotype is a singleton in its sample. The gene calls are TRBV20-1 and TRBJ1-1, with D perhaps TRBD1 (6 bases). There are 14 residues in the CDR3. The V gene's germline CDR1 is DFQATT and CDR2 SNEGSKA (reference sequence). V lost 6 bases to trimming and J lost 2 bases, with 16 bases between them. The chain's CDR3 is CSATDRTGNTEAFF. The CDR3 DNA follows: TGCAGTGCCACAGACAGGACGGGCAACACTGAAGCTTTCTTT.

This sequence joins TRBV7-2 and TRBJ1-5; the D gene is possibly TRBD1 (5 bases). The germline V gene has CDR1 SGHTA and CDR2 FQGNSA. This CDR3 has 14 amino acids. V lost 5 bases, J lost 6 bases, and 14 bases lay in between. The CDR3 DNA reads TGTGCCAGCAGCCGACAGCGGGTGGGTCAGCCCCAGCATTTT. As protein: CASSRQRVGQPQHF.

By sample share, this clonotype is medium-sized. The CDR3 sequence is CASSPPLWDYIRQETQYF. In DNA form, the CDR3 reads TGTGCCAGCTCACCACCACTGTGGGACTATATTCGCCAAGAGACCCAGTACTTC. V is TRBV18 and J is TRBJ2-5, with 7 positions matching TRBD2. The V gene's germline CDR1 is KGHSH and CDR2 LQKENI. The ends lost 0 bases at V and 1 base at J; junction bases unmatched: 11. The CDR3 is 18 residues long.

This clonotype has a count of ten or more. The V gene is TRBV20-1, the J gene TRBJ2-3, with 10 bases fitting TRBD2. CDR1 and CDR2 from the germline V gene are DFQATT and SNEGSKA (reference sequence). With V trimmed by 6 bases and J by 4 bases, 10 bases remained unmatched. The CDR3 length is 15 residues. DNA of the CDR3: TGCAGTGCCCTAGGGGCTAGCGGGGGCCCAGATACGCAGTATTTT. Its translation is CSALGASGGPDTQYF.

There are a few counts of this clonotype. J is TRBJ2-3 and V is TRBV7-9; TRBD1 matches 7 bases. Trimming removed 1 base from V and 4 bases from J; junction bases left unmatched: 14. This CDR3 region has 18 residues. Germline V CDR1 and CDR2: SEHNR, FQNEAQ (reference sequence). CDR3 nucleotide sequence: TGTGCCAGCAGCTTAGTCTCGAAACAGGGGAAGGGTCCAGATACGCAGTATTTT. This sequence encodes CASSLVSKQGKGPDTQYF.

This clonotype came up a few times. The chain carries TRBV7-9 and TRBJ2-3; D not certain. Germline V gene lookup returns CDR1 SEHNR and CDR2 FQNEAQ (reference sequence). CDR3 length: 13 residues. Trimming took 5 bases from V and 0 from J, leaving 6 bases between them. CDR3 DNA: TGTGCCAGCAGCCCCCCAAGCACAGATACGCAGTATTTT. Translating gives CASSPPSTDTQYF.

The chain combines TRBV10-3 with TRBJ1-1; D gene unclear. CDR1 is ENHRY, CDR2 SYGVKD, per germline. Trimming shortened V by 0 bases and J by 0 bases, and 5 bases separated the two germline ends. This CDR3 spans 14 amino acids. The CDR3 loop reads CAISESAVNTEAFF. CDR3 bases: TGTGCCATCAGTGAGTCAGCGGTGAACACTGAAGCTTTCTTT.

This clonotype has only one observation. The chain uses TRBV7-9 and TRBJ1-6; no clear D gene. Trimming cost V 5 bases and J 7 bases, with 21 bases left between them. This CDR3 spans 17 amino acids. The germline V gene encodes CDR1 SEHNR and CDR2 FQNEAQ (reference sequence). The CDR3 DNA reads as TGTGCCAGCAGCCCTCCGGGCGCACCCCTAGGGAATTCACCCCTCCACTTT. Amino acid sequence: CASSPPGAPLGNSPLHF.

This clonotype was counted between two and nine times. The chain carries TRBV29-1 and TRBJ2-4, with 10 bases that match TRBD2. Trimming removed 5 bases from V and 3 bases from J; junction bases left unmatched: 10. CDR1 SQVTM and CDR2 ANQGSEA come from the germline V gene. The CDR3 is 16 amino acids. The chain's CDR3 is CSVPGTSVWSKNIQYF. CDR3 nucleotide sequence: TGCAGCGTTCCCGGGACTAGCGTCTGGAGCAAAAACATTCAGTACTTC.

Ten or more counts support this clonotype. The genes are TRBV11-2 and TRBJ2-2; D gene uncertain. This CDR3 has 15 amino acids. Looked up from germline, CDR1 is SGHAT and CDR2 is FQNNGV. V was trimmed by 1 base and J by 3 bases, leaving 9 bases between them. CDR3 bases: TGTGCCAGCAGCTTAGCCGGACCTCACACCGGGGAGCTGTTTTTT. Its translation: CASSLAGPHTGELFF.

By share, this clonotype ranks as medium-sized. The chain recombines TRBV5-4 with TRBJ1-2; D unclear. CDR1 and CDR2 from the germline V gene are SGHNT and YYREEE (reference sequence). V gave up 1 base and J gave up 4 bases, with 8 bases separating them. The CDR3 runs 13 residues. CDR3 residues: CASSLRQSYGYTF. The DNA for the CDR3 is TGTGCCAGCAGCTTGCGGCAGAGCTATGGCTACACCTTC.

The chain employs TRBV6-2 or TRBV6-3 and TRBJ2-7; possible D gene TRBD1, 5 bases. The CDR3 extends over 15 amino acids. Trimming removed 6 bases from V and 3 bases from J, with 18 bases in between. Germline-derived CDR1 and CDR2 are MNHEY and SVGEGT. The chain's CDR3 is CASSPILTEYYEQYF. The CDR3 DNA reads TGTGCCAGCAGCCCTATTTTGACAGAATACTACGAGCAGTACTTC.

This clonotype was seen repeatedly, ten times or more. The V gene is TRBV12-3 or TRBV12-4, the J gene TRBJ2-7; D is unresolved. The V end lost 3 bases, the J end lost 2 bases, and 8 bases lay between the germline ends. This CDR3 spans 13 amino acids. CDR3 in DNA: TGTGCCAGCAGTTTCGTCACAGCCTACGAGCAGTACTTC. It codes for CASSFVTAYEQYF.

The chain has TRBV4-2 and TRBJ2-2; the match to TRBD1 covers 7 bases. The CDR3 contains 16 residues. Germline CDR1 LGHNA, CDR2 YNFKEQ. V dropped 5 bases and J dropped 2; count of bases not matched to a gene: 8. The CDR3 region is CASSLWGQSNTGELFF. CDR3 sequence (DNA): TGTGCCAGCAGCTTGTGGGGACAGTCAAACACCGGGGAGCTGTTTTTT.

This clonotype was recorded only once. The chain joins TRBV7-2 to TRBJ1-1; D unresolved. There are 14 residues in the CDR3. V lost 1 base and J lost 4, with 10 bases in between. The germline CDR1 and CDR2 sequences are SGHTA and FQGNSA. CDR3: CASSLVFRRTEAFF. The CDR3, as DNA: TGTGCCAGCAGCTTAGTTTTCAGGCGCACTGAAGCTTTCTTT.

This clonotype was counted ten times or more. The V and J genes are TRBV2 and TRBJ2-2; tentative D call: TRBD1 (5 bases). The CDR3 covers 14 residues. Germline V gene sequence: CDR1 SNHLY, CDR2 FYNNEI. V lost 6 bases and J 0 bases, leaving 8 bases between the germline ends. The CDR3 DNA reads as TGTGCCAGCAGCTCGACAGCGAACACCGGGGAGCTGTTTTTT. Amino acids: CASSSTANTGELFF.

This clonotype was seen more than once but under ten times. The chain joins TRBV5-1 to TRBJ2-5, with D uncertain. This CDR3 comprises 13 residues. Germline CDR1 is SGHRS and CDR2 is YFSETQ. V lost 2 bases and J lost 5, with 10 bases in between. CDR3 coding DNA: TGCGCCAGCAGCTTTGGGGTCGGGGAGACCCAGTACTTC. This gives the protein CASSFGVGETQYF. The variable domain in full, with the rest retrieved from reference TRBV5-1 and TRBJ2-5, is KAGVTQTPRYLIKTRGQQVTLSCSPISGHRSVSWYQQTPGQGLQFLFEYFSETQRNKGNFPGRFSGRQFSNSRSEMNVSTLELGDSALYLCASSFGVGETQYFGPGTRLLVL.

This clonotype was seen repeatedly, ten times or more. This chain joins TRBV4-2 and TRBJ1-4; D might be TRBD1 (5 bases). Germline CDR1 LGHNA, CDR2 YNFKEQ. Deletions cut 1 base from V and 3 bases from J, with 12 bases between. This CDR3 has 16 residues. CDR3 coding DNA: TGTGCCAGCAGCCAAGGTTCCCGACAGTCTAATGAAAAACTGTTTTTT. Translating gives CASSQGSRQSNEKLFF.

This clonotype was seen a few times. The chain carries TRBV20-1 and TRBJ2-3; the match to TRBD2 covers 12 bases. CDR3 length: 14 amino acids. Germline loops: CDR1 DFQATT, CDR2 SNEGSKA (reference sequence). V lost 4 bases to trimming and J lost 7 bases; unmatched junction nucleotides: 6. The CDR3 coding sequence is TGCAGTGCTACCCTAGCGGGGGGGCTGAATACGCAGTATTTT. Translation: CSATLAGGLNTQYF.